This is a list of T cell receptor beta chains from one sample in a study of blood T cell repertoires in COVID-19. Sequencing was performed with immunoSEQ multiplex PCR; in TCRdb, only in-frame clones are kept and a portion is missing. The profile shows 200,000 to 300,000 clones, roughly 80% of them singletons. Sequenced: peripheral blood. These receptors all come from a woman of 80 years or more with COVID-19, enrolled during active disease. Each CDR3 is given with its conserved first and last residue. Each record gives: J gene, D gene, V gene, clone size, CDR3 length, CDR3 protein, CDR3 DNA. A D gene is named only where the DNA matches it firmly. Expanded clones are given a class, and other clones once, few, many or no size at all.

J: TRBJ1-1
D: .
V: TRBV7-9
size: once
length: 13
CDR3: CASSFVSDTEAFF
DNA: TGTGCCAGCAGCTTCGTGTCGGACACTGAAGCTTTCTTT

J: TRBJ1-1
D: .
V: TRBV7-9
size: .
length: 13
CDR3: CASSPLRGTEAFF
DNA: TGTGCCAGCAGCCCCCTTCGGGGGACTGAAGCTTTCTTT

J: TRBJ2-2
D: .
V: TRBV5-4
size: .
length: 13
CDR3: CASGSQNTGELFF
DNA: TGTGCCAGCGGGAGCCAGAACACCGGGGAGCTGTTTTTT

J: TRBJ2-7
D: TRBD1
V: TRBV7-6
size: once
length: 14
CDR3: CASSPETGVYEQYF
DNA: TGTGCCAGCAGCCCAGAGACAGGGGTCTACGAGCAGTACTTC

J: TRBJ1-5
D: TRBD1
V: TRBV5-1
size: .
length: 15
CDR3: CASSLSGQGNQPQHF
DNA: TGCGCCAGCAGCCTAAGCGGACAGGGGAATCAGCCCCAGCATTTT

J: TRBJ1-2
D: .
V: TRBV6-5
size: .
length: 13
CDR3: CASSYSRQFPFFF
DNA: TGTGCCAGCAGTTACTCGCGGCAGTTCCCATTTTTCTTC

J: TRBJ2-7
D: TRBD1
V: TRBV7-3
size: .
length: 17
CDR3: CASSLTPAGTGNHEQYF
DNA: TGTGCCAGCAGCTTAACCCCGGCCGGGACAGGGAATCACGAGCAGTACTTC

J: TRBJ2-1
D: .
V: TRBV27
size: once
length: 12
CDR3: CASSLYGGQQFF
DNA: TGTGCCAGCAGTTTATACGGGGGGCAGCAGTTCTTC

J: TRBJ2-3
D: .
V: TRBV12-3/TRBV12-4
size: .
length: 13
CDR3: CASRRQVTDTQYF
DNA: TGTGCCAGCAGACGACAGGTCACAGATACGCAGTATTTT

J: TRBJ2-5
D: TRBD2
V: TRBV4-3
size: .
length: 17
CDR3: CASSQDVTSGSRETQYF
DNA: TGCGCCAGCAGCCAAGATGTGACTAGCGGGAGTAGAGAGACCCAGTACTTC

J: TRBJ2-7
D: .
V: TRBV4-1
size: .
length: 16
CDR3: CASSSPTGLDLGEQYF
DNA: TGCGCCAGCAGCTCTCCTACAGGGTTGGATCTGGGGGAGCAGTACTTC

J: TRBJ1-1
D: .
V: TRBV7-2
size: .
length: 15
CDR3: CASSSSRGLNTEAFF
DNA: TGTGCCAGCAGTTCATCGCGGGGATTGAACACTGAAGCTTTCTTT

J: TRBJ2-2
D: .
V: TRBV21-1
size: .
length: 16
CDR3: CASRQGTSRVTGELFF
DNA: TGTGCCAGCAGACAAGGGACTAGCAGAGTCACCGGGGAGCTGTTTTTT

J: TRBJ2-6
D: .
V: TRBV19
size: .
length: 15
CDR3: CASSTDFSGANVLTF
DNA: TGTGCCAGTAGTACCGACTTCTCTGGGGCCAACGTCCTGACTTTC

J: TRBJ1-5
D: .
V: TRBV6-1
size: .
length: 15
CDR3: CASSSLARSNQPQHF
DNA: TGTGCCAGCAGTTCATTGGCCAGGTCCAATCAGCCCCAGCATTTT

J: TRBJ2-7
D: TRBD1
V: TRBV4-1
size: .
length: 15
CDR3: CASSQADRVTAEQYF
DNA: TGCGCCAGCAGCCAAGCCGACAGGGTCACGGCCGAGCAGTACTTC

J: TRBJ1-4
D: .
V: TRBV5-1
size: .
length: 15
CDR3: CASSLAGGREEKLFF
DNA: TGCGCCAGCAGCTTGGCCGGGGGTCGTGAAGAAAAACTGTTTTTT

J: TRBJ1-2
D: .
V: TRBV24-1
size: .
length: 13
CDR3: CATSDPQGNGYTF
DNA: TGTGCCACCAGTGATCCCCAGGGAAATGGCTACACCTTC

J: TRBJ1-1
D: TRBD1
V: TRBV11-2
size: once
length: 15
CDR3: CASSPRTGGSTEAFF
DNA: TGTGCCAGCAGCCCCCGGACAGGAGGGAGCACTGAAGCTTTCTTT

J: TRBJ1-1
D: .
V: TRBV5-1
size: .
length: 13
CDR3: CASSLARNTEAFF
DNA: TGCGCCAGCAGCTTGGCCAGGAACACTGAAGCTTTCTTT

J: TRBJ2-1
D: .
V: TRBV5-1
size: .
length: 13
CDR3: CASSPEPGREQFF
DNA: TGCGCCAGCAGCCCCGAACCGGGTAGGGAGCAGTTCTTC

J: TRBJ2-2
D: TRBD2
V: TRBV4-3
size: .
length: 15
CDR3: CASSQALAGVGELFF
DNA: TGCGCCAGCAGCCAAGCTCTAGCGGGAGTCGGGGAGCTGTTTTTT

J: TRBJ1-1
D: .
V: TRBV7-3
size: .
length: 18
CDR3: CASSLVRTAYQGDTEAFF
DNA: TGTGCCAGCAGCTTGGTCCGGACCGCCTACCAAGGGGACACTGAAGCTTTCTTT

J: TRBJ2-5
D: .
V: TRBV6-1
size: .
length: 14
CDR3: CASSETGRGETQYF
DNA: TGTGCCAGCAGTGAAACGGGTAGGGGCGAGACCCAGTACTTC

J: TRBJ1-5
D: .
V: TRBV21-1
size: few
length: 15
CDR3: CASSNVGQTNQPQHF
DNA: TGTGCCAGCAGCAACGTTGGGCAGACAAATCAGCCCCAGCATTTT

J: TRBJ2-7
D: .
V: TRBV11-1
size: .
length: 12
CDR3: CASSLSRYEQYF
DNA: TGTGCCAGCAGCTTATCGCGCTACGAGCAGTACTTC

J: TRBJ2-1
D: TRBD1
V: TRBV3-1/TRBV3-2
size: .
length: 15
CDR3: CASSQTGGSYNEQFF
DNA: TGTGCCAGCAGCCAGACAGGGGGAAGCTACAATGAGCAGTTCTTC

J: TRBJ1-5
D: .
V: TRBV5-1
size: few
length: 15
CDR3: CASSIGPFEGQPQHF
DNA: TGCGCCAGCAGCATCGGGCCTTTTGAGGGTCAGCCCCAGCATTTT

J: TRBJ1-2
D: TRBD1
V: TRBV28
size: .
length: 13
CDR3: CASSWGQGVGYTF
DNA: TGTGCCAGCAGTTGGGGACAGGGGGTTGGCTACACCTTC

J: TRBJ1-1
D: .
V: TRBV9
size: .
length: 15
CDR3: CASSRPGGGGTEAFF
DNA: TGTGCCAGCAGCCGGCCAGGCGGGGGAGGGACTGAAGCTTTCTTT

J: TRBJ2-7
D: .
V: TRBV5-1
size: .
length: 15
CDR3: CASSLGASVAYEQYF
DNA: TGCGCCAGCAGCTTGGGAGCTAGCGTGGCCTACGAGCAGTACTTC

J: TRBJ2-3
D: .
V: TRBV16
size: .
length: 19
CDR3: CASSQSGNQAGAGTDTQYF
DNA: TGTGCCAGCAGCCAATCGGGGAATCAGGCGGGGGCCGGCACAGATACGCAGTATTTT

J: TRBJ1-1
D: .
V: TRBV18
size: .
length: 15
CDR3: CASSPPTGRNTEAFF
DNA: TGTGCCAGCTCACCACCGACAGGTAGGAACACTGAAGCTTTCTTT

J: TRBJ2-7
D: .
V: TRBV6-5
size: once
length: 14
CDR3: CASSYSQGSNEQYF
DNA: TGTGCCAGCAGTTACTCACAGGGATCGAACGAGCAGTACTTC

J: TRBJ2-1
D: TRBD2
V: TRBV4-1
size: once
length: 16
CDR3: CASSQEVAGSYNEQFF
DNA: TGCGCCAGCAGCCAAGAAGTAGCGGGCTCCTACAATGAGCAGTTCTTC

J: TRBJ2-2
D: TRBD1
V: TRBV28
size: few
length: 15
CDR3: CASRRQGPNTGELFF
DNA: TGTGCCAGCAGGCGACAGGGACCGAACACCGGGGAGCTGTTTTTT

J: TRBJ2-5
D: .
V: TRBV18
size: .
length: 13
CDR3: CASSPGAGETQYF
DNA: TGTGCCAGCTCACCGGGGGCTGGAGAGACCCAGTACTTC

J: TRBJ1-6
D: .
V: TRBV11-2
size: .
length: 14
CDR3: CASSLEAPLAPLHF
DNA: TGTGCCAGCAGCTTAGAAGCCCCTTTGGCACCCCTCCACTTT

J: TRBJ2-7
D: TRBD1
V: TRBV28
size: few
length: 17
CDR3: CASSLFSFQTGPSEQYF
DNA: TGTGCCAGCAGTTTATTTTCCTTCCAGACAGGGCCATCCGAGCAGTACTTC

J: TRBJ2-3
D: TRBD2
V: TRBV7-2
size: .
length: 15
CDR3: CASSDGLAGGNTQYF
DNA: TGTGCCAGCAGCGACGGACTAGCGGGAGGGAATACGCAGTATTTT

J: TRBJ2-5
D: TRBD2
V: TRBV3-1/TRBV3-2
size: .
length: 17
CDR3: CASSLGVGTSGAKTQYF
DNA: TGTGCCAGCAGCCTTGGGGTCGGGACTAGCGGTGCCAAGACCCAGTACTTC

J: TRBJ2-3
D: .
V: TRBV10-3
size: .
length: 13
CDR3: CAISVRVTDTQYF
DNA: TGTGCCATCAGTGTCCGGGTAACAGATACGCAGTATTTT

J: TRBJ1-4
D: .
V: TRBV6-5
size: .
length: 13
CDR3: CASSYVQNEKLFF
DNA: TGTGCCAGCAGTTACGTACAGAATGAAAAACTGTTTTTT

J: TRBJ2-1
D: .
V: TRBV5-1
size: once
length: 11
CDR3: CASSEVGEQFF
DNA: TGCGCCAGCAGCGAGGTCGGGGAGCAGTTCTTC

J: TRBJ1-1
D: .
V: TRBV18
size: .
length: 14
CDR3: CASSPRGDSTEAFF
DNA: TGTGCCAGCTCACCCCGGGGGGACTCTACTGAAGCTTTCTTT

J: TRBJ1-2
D: .
V: TRBV7-9
size: .
length: 16
CDR3: CASSLAATEDNYGYTF
DNA: TGTGCCAGCAGCTTAGCGGCCACAGAAGACAACTATGGCTACACCTTC

J: TRBJ2-4
D: .
V: TRBV19
size: .
length: 13
CDR3: CASSITGGNIQYF
DNA: TGTGCCAGTAGTATCACAGGCGGAAACATTCAGTACTTC

J: TRBJ1-4
D: .
V: TRBV18
size: .
length: 15
CDR3: CASSPPGLEYEKLFF
DNA: TGTGCCAGCTCACCACCGGGACTCGAGTACGAAAAACTGTTTTTT

J: TRBJ2-5
D: .
V: TRBV18
size: .
length: 15
CDR3: CASSPRAAAWETQYF
DNA: TGTGCCAGCTCACCCAGGGCGGCGGCCTGGGAGACCCAGTACTTC

J: TRBJ2-7
D: .
V: TRBV7-2
size: once
length: 14
CDR3: CASSLALGAYEQYF
DNA: TGTGCCAGCAGCTTAGCTCTCGGGGCCTACGAGCAGTACTTC

J: TRBJ1-2
D: TRBD1
V: TRBV5-1
size: few
length: 16
CDR3: CASSQTGQGANYGYTF
DNA: TGCGCCAGCAGCCAGACGGGACAGGGAGCTAACTATGGCTACACCTTC

J: TRBJ2-3
D: .
V: TRBV27
size: .
length: 13
CDR3: CASSVQFMDTQYF
DNA: TGTGCCAGCAGTGTACAGTTTATGGATACGCAGTATTTT

J: TRBJ1-1
D: .
V: TRBV6-6
size: few
length: 11
CDR3: CASRVGTEAFF
DNA: TGTGCCAGCCGGGTGGGCACTGAAGCTTTCTTT

J: TRBJ2-3
D: TRBD2
V: TRBV28
size: .
length: 16
CDR3: CASSLGGTSGRGTQYF
DNA: TGTGCCAGCAGTTTAGGTGGGACTAGCGGAAGAGGTACGCAGTATTTT

J: TRBJ1-1
D: .
V: TRBV28
size: .
length: 13
CDR3: CASRNRGRTEAFF
DNA: TGTGCCAGCAGGAACCGAGGGAGGACTGAAGCTTTCTTT